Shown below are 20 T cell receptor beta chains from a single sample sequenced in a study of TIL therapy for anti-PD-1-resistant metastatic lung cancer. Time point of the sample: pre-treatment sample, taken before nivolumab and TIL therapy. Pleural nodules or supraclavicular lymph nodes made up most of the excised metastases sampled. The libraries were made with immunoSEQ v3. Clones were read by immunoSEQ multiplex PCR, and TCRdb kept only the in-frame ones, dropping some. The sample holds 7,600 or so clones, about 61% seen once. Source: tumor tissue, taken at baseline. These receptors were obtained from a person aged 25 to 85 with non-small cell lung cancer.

CDR3 coding DNA: TGTGCCAGCAGCCAATCCAGGGCAGGGCCTACAGGGACCCAGTACTTC. As protein: CASSQSRAGPTGTQYF. The chain combines TRBV16 with TRBJ2-5; D possibly corresponds to TRBD1 (5 bases). Trimming shortened V by 0 bases and J by 7 bases, and 18 bases separated the two germline ends. The CDR3 runs 16 residues. Germline CDR1 is KGHSY and CDR2 is FQNENV.

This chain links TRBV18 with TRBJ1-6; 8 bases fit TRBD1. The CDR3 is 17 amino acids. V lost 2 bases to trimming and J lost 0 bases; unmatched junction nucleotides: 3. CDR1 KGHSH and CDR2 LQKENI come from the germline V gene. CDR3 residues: CASSPRTGNSYNSPLHF. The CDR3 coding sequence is TGTGCCAGCTCACCAAGGACAGGGAACTCCTATAATTCACCCCTCCACTTT.

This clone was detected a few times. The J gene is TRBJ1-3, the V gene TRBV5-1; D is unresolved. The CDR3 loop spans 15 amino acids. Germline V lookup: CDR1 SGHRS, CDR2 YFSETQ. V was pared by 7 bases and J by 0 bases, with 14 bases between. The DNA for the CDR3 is TGCGCCAGCGAAACCCCCTGGGGCTCTGGAAACACCATATATTTT. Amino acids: CASETPWGSGNTIYF.

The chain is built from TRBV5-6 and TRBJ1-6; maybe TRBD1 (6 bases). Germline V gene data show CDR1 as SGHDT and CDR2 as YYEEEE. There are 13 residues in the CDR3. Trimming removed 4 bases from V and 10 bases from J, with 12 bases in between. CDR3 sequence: CASSGWGGSPLHF. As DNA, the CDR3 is TGTGCCAGCAGCGGATGGGGGGGCTCACCCCTCCACTTT.

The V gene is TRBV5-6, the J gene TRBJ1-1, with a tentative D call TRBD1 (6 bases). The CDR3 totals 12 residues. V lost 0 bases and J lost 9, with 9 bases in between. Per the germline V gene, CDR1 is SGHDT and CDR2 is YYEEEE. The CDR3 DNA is TGTGCCAGCAGCTTGGTACAGGGACAAGCTTTCTTT. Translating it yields CASSLVQGQAFF. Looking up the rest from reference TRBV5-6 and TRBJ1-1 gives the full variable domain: DAGVTQSPTHLIKTRGQQVTLRCSPKSGHDTVSWYQQALGQGPQFIFQYYEEEERQRGNFPDRFSGHQFPNYSSELNVNALLLGDSALYLCASSLVQGQAFFGQGTRLTVV.

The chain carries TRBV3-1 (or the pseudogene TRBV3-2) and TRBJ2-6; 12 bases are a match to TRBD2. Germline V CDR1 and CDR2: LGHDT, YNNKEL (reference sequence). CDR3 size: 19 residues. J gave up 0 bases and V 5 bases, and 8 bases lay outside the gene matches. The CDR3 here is CASSLRTSGDHSGANVLTF. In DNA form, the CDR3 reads TGTGCCAGCAGCTTACGGACTAGCGGGGACCACTCTGGGGCCAACGTCCTGACTTTC.

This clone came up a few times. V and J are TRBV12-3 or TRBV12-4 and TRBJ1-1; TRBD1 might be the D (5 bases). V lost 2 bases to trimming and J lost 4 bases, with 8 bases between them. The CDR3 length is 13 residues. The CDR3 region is CASSLFGGTEAFF. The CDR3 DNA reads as TGTGCCAGCAGTTTATTCGGGGGCACTGAAGCTTTCTTT.

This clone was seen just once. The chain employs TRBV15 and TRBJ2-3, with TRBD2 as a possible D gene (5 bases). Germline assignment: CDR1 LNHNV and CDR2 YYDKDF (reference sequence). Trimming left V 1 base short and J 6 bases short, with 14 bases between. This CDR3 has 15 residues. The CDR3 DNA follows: TGTGCCACCAGCAGAGTCGCCACTAGTGCGGATACGCAGTATTTT. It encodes CATSRVATSADTQYF.

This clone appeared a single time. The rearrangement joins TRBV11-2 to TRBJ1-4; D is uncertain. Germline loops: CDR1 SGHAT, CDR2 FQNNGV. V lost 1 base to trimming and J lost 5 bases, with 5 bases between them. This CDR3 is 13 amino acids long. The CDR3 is CASSLGRNEKLFF. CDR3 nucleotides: TGTGCCAGCAGCTTAGGGAGGAATGAAAAACTGTTTTTT. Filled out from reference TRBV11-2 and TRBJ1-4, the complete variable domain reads EAGVAQSPRYKIIEKRQSVAFWCNPISGHATLYWYQQILGQGPKLLIQFQNNGVVDDSQLPKDRFSAERLKGVDSTLKIQPAKLEDSAVYLCASSLGRNEKLFFGSGTQLSVL.

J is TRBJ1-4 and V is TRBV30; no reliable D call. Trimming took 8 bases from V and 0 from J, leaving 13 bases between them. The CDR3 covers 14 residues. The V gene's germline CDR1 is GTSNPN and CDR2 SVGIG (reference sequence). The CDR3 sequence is CAGVPGTTNEKLFF. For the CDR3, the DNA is TGTGCCGGGGTCCCCGGGACAACTAATGAAAAACTGTTTTTT.

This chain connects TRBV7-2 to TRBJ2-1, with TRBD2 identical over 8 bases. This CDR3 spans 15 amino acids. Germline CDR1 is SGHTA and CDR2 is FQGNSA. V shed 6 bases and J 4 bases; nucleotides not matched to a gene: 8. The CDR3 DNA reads TGTGCCAGCAGTCTTAGCGGGGTACAGTACAATGAGCAGTTCTTC. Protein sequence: CASSLSGVQYNEQFF.

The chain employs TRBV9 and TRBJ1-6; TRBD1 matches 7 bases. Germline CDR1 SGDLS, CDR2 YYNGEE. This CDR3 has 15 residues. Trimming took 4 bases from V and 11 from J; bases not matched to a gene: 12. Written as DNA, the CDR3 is TGTGCCAGCAGCCCCGGGACAGCGCACAGGACACCCCTCCACTTT. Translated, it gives CASSPGTAHRTPLHF.

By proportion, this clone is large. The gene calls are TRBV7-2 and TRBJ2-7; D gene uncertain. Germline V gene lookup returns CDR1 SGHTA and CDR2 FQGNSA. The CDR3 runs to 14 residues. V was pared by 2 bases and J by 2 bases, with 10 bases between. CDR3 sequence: CASSLPYSTYEQYF. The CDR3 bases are TGTGCCAGCAGCTTACCCTATTCCACCTACGAGCAGTACTTC.

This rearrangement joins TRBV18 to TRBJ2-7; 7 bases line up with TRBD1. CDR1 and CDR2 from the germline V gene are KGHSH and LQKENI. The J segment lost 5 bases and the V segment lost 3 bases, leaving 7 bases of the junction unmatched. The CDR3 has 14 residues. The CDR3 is CASSPQTGQNEQYF. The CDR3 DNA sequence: TGTGCCAGCTCACCCCAGACAGGGCAGAACGAGCAGTACTTC.

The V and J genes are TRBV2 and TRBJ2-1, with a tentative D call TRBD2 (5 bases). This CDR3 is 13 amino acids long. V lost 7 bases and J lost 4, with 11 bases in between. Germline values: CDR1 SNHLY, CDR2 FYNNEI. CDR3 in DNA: TGTGCCAGCAAATCACGGACTTACAATGAGCAGTTCTTC. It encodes CASKSRTYNEQFF.

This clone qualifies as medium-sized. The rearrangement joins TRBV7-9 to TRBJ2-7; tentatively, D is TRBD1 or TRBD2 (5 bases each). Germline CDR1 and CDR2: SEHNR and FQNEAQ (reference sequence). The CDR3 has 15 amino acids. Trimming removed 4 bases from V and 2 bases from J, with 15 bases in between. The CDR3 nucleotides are TGTGCCAGCAGCTCCCCGGGGCAGACAACCTACGAGCAGTACTTC. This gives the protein CASSSPGQTTYEQYF.

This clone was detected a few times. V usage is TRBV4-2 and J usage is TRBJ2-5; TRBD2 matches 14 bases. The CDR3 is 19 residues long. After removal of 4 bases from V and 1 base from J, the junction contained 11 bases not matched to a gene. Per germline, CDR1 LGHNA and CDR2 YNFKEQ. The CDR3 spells CASSPQGGLAGVAQETQYF. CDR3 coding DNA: TGTGCCAGCAGCCCGCAGGGGGGACTAGCGGGAGTAGCCCAAGAGACCCAGTACTTC.

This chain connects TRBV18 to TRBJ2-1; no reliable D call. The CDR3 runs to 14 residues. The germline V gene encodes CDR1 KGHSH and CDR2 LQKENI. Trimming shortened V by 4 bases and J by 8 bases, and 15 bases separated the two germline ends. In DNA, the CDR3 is TGTGCCAGCTCACGACTCGCCGACCTTGATGAGCAGTTCTTC. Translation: CASSRLADLDEQFF. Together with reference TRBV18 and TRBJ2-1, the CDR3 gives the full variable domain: NAGVMQNPRHLVRRRGQEARLRCSPMKGHSHVYWYRQLPEEGLKFMVYLQKENIIDESGMPKERFSAEFPKEGPSILRIQQVVRGDSAAYFCASSRLADLDEQFFGPGTRLTVL.

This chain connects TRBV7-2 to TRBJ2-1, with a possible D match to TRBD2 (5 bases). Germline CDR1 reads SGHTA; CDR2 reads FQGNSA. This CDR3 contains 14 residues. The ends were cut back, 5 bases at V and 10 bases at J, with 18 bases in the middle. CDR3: CASSLGRGSVEQFF. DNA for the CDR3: TGTGCCAGCAGCCTCGGACGGGGAAGCGTGGAGCAGTTCTTC.

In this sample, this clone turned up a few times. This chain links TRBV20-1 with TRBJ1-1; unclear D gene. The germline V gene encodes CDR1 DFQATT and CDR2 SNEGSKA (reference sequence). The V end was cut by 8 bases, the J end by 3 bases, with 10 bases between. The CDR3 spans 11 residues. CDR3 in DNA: TGCAGTTCGGGCCTGGACACTGAAGCTTTCTTT. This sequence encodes CSSGLDTEAFF.